This T cell receptor (beta chain) was captured in a study of blood T cell repertoires in COVID-19. Overall study context: Spain, Italy and the United States supplied samples that represented acute and convalescent COVID-19.

The CDR3 has 17 amino acids. V shed 4 bases, J shed 1 base, and the junction held 11 bases outside the gene matches. From germline, CDR1 is MDHEN and CDR2 SYDVKM. As processed by the authors: Amplification of reference gene primers provided the estimated nucleated cell counts. Only in-frame clones appear in the TCRdb table, and some are missing; sequencing was by immunoSEQ multiplex PCR. That table supplies the V and J calls and clone size; D and trimming were determined from the DNA. The sample has 230,000 or so clones, roughly 88% seen once. This clone appeared once. Participant ages covered 18 to 89 years across 20 to 30 US areas.

This chain uses TRBV28 with TRBJ1-2; TRBD1 aligns across 8 bases. This sequence was found in a woman between 40 and 50 years old with acute COVID-19. The sample taken for sequencing was PBMCs or T cells enriched from blood (not recorded which). This CDR3 is CASSSAGTGLNNYGYTF. The CDR3 DNA follows: TGTGCCAGCAGTTCCGCCGGGACAGGACTTAATAACTATGGCTACACCTTC.